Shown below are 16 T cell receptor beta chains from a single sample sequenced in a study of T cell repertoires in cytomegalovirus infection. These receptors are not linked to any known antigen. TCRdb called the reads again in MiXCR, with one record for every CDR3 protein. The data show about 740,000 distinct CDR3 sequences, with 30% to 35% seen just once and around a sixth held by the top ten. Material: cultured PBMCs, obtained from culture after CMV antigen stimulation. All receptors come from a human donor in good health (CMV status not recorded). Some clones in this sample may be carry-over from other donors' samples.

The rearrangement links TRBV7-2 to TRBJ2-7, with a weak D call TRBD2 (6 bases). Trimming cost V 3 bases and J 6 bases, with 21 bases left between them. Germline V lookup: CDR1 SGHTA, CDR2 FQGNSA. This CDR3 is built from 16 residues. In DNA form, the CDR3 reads TGTGCCAGCAGCTTTTTTCTTGACAGATGGGGACTCGAGCAGTACTTC. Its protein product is CASSFFLDRWGLEQYF. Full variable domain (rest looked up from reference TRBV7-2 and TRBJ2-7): GAGVSQSPSNKVTEKGKDVELRCDPISGHTALYWYRQSLGQGLEFLIYFQGNSAPDKSGLPSDRFSAERTGGSVSTLTIQRTQQEDSAVYLCASSFFLDRWGLEQYFGPGTRLTVT.

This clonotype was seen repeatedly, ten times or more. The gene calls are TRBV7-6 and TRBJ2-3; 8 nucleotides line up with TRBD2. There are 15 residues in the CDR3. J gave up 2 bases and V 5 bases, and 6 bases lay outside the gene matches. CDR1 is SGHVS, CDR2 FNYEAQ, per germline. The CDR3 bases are TGTGCCAGCAGCGCCGTAGCGGGGATCACAGATACGCAGTATTTT. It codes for CASSAVAGITDTQYF. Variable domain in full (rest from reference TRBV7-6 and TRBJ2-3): GAGVSQSPRYKVTKRGQDVALRCDPISGHVSLYWYRQALGQGPEFLTYFNYEAQQDKSGLPNDRFSAERPEGSISTLTIQRTEQRDSAMYRCASSAVAGITDTQYFGPGTRLTVL.

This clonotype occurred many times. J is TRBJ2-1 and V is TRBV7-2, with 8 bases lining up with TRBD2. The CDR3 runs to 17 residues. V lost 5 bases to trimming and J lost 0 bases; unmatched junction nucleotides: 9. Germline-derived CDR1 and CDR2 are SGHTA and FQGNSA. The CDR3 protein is CASSKTGGRSSYNEQFF. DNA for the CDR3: TGTGCCAGCAGCAAGACGGGGGGGAGAAGCTCCTACAATGAGCAGTTCTTC.

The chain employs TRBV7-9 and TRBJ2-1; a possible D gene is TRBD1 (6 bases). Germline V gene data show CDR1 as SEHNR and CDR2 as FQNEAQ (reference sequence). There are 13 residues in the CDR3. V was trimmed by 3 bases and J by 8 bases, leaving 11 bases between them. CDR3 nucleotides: TGTGCCAGCAGCTTTGGGGGCCGCGATGAGCAGTTCTTC. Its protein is CASSFGGRDEQFF.

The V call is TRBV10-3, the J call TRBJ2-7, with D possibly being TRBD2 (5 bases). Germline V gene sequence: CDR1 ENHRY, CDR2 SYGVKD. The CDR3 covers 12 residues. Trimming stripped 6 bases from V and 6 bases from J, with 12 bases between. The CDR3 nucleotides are TGTGCCATCAGAGAGGGCCTCGGCGAGCAGTACTTC. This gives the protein CAIREGLGEQYF.

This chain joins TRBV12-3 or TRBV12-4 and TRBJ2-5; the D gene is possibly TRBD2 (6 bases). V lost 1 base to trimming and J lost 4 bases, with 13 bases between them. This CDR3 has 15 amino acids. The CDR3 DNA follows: TGTGCCAGCAGTTTAGGGGACTCAACCCGAGAGACCCAGTACTTC. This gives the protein CASSLGDSTRETQYF.

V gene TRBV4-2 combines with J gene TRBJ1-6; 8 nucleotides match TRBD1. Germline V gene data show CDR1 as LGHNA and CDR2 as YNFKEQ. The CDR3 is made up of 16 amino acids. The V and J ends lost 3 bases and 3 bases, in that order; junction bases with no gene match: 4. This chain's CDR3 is CASSHKGTGYNSPLHF. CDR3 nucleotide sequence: TGTGCCAGCAGCCATAAAGGGACAGGCTATAATTCACCCCTCCACTTT.

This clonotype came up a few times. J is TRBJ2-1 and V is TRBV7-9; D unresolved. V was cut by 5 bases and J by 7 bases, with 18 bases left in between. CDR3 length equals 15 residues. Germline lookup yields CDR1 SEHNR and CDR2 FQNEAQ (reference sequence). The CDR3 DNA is TGTGCCAGCAGCATCATGGCCTCCCAAGCGAATGAGCAGTTCTTC. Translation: CASSIMASQANEQFF.

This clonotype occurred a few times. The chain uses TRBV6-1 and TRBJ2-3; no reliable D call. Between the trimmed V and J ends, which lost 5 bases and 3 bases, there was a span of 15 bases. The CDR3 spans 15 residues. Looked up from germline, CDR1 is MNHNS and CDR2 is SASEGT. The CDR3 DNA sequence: TGTGCCAGCAGTCCCAATCGGGTGCGAACAGATACGCAGTATTTT. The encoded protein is CASSPNRVRTDTQYF.

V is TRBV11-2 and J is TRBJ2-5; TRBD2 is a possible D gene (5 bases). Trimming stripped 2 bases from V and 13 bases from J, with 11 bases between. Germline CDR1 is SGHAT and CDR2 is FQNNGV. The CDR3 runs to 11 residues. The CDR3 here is CASSLQERSYF. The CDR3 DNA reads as TGTGCCAGCAGCTTACAGGAGCGGTCGTACTTC.

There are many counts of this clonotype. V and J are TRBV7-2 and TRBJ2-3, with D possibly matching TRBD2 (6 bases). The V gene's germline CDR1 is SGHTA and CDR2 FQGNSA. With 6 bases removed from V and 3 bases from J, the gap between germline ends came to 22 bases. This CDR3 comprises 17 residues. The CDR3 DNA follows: TGTGCCAGCAGTCTACCCGCCTGGGGGGAGGCGACAGATACGCAGTATTTT. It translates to CASSLPAWGEATDTQYF.

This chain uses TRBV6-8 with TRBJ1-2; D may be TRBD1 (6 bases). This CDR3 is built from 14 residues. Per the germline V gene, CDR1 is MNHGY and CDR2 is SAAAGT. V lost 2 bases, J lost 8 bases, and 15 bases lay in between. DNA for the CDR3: TGTGCCAGCAGTTACCAATCGGGGGGCGGCGGCTACACCTTC. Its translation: CASSYQSGGGGYTF.

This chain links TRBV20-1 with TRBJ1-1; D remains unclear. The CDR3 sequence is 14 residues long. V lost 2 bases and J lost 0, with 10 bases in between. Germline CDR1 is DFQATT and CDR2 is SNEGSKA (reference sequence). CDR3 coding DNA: TGCAGTGCTAGAAAGGATGGGTTGAACACTGAAGCTTTCTTT. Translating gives CSARKDGLNTEAFF.

CDR3 loop: CASRAGTGYVGTEAFF. CDR3 nucleotides: TGTGCCAGTAGGGCCGGGACAGGGTATGTTGGCACTGAAGCTTTCTTT. This sequence joins TRBV19 and TRBJ1-1; 9 nucleotides align to TRBD1. The trim removed 6 bases at V and 4 bases at J, leaving 12 bases unmatched. This CDR3 contains 16 residues. Germline V gene sequence: CDR1 LNHDA, CDR2 SQIVND (reference sequence).

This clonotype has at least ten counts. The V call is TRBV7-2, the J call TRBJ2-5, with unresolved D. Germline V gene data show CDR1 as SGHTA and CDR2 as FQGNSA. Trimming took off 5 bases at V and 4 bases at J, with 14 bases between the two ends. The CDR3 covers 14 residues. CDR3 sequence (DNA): TGTGCCAGCAGCCCCTGGGCCTTAGGAGAGACCCAGTACTTC. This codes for CASSPWALGETQYF.

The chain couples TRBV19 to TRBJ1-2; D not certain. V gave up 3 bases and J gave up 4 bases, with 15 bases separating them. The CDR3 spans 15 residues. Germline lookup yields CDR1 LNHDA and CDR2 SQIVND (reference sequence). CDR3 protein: CASSISPGISYGYTF. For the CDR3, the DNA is TGTGCCAGTAGTATTTCTCCGGGAATAAGCTATGGCTACACCTTC.